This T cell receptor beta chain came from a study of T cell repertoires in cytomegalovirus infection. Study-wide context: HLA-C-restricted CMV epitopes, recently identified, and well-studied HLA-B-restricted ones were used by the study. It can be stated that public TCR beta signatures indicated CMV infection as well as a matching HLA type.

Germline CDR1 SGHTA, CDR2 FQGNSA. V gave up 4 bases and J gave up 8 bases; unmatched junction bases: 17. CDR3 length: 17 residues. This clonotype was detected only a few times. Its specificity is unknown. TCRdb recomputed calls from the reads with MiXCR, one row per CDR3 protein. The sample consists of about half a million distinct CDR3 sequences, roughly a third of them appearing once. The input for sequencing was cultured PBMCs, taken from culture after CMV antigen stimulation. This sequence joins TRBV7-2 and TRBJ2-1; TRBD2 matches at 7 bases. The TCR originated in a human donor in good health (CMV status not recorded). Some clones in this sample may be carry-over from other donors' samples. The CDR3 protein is CASSSLGRTSFGDEQFF. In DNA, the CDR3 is TGTGCCAGCAGCTCCCTTGGTAGGACTAGTTTCGGGGATGAGCAGTTCTTC.